This is a list of T cell receptor beta chains from one sample in a study of spatial heterogeneity in lung cancer. TCRdb processed the 5' RACE reads anew with MiXCR; each CDR3 protein has one entry. Of roughly 14,000 distinct CDR3 sequences in the sample, about 6% were seen once. Sequenced here: PBMCs, sampled at follow-up. All receptors come from a male donor with early-stage non-small cell lung cancer. CDR3s include the opening cysteine and the closing phenylalanine or tryptophan.

>TRBJ2-1|TRBV11-2
CASSSDPSSYNEQFF
>TRBJ2-5|TRBV10-3
CAISERGPQETQYF
>TRBJ2-1|TRBV15
CATSRDSLLTGVTSSYNEQFF
>TRBJ1-3|TRBV20-1
CSARTGMIFSGNTIYF
>TRBJ2-1|TRBV18
CASSPDRARGEQFF
>TRBJ2-3|TRBV27
CASSSGLAGGTDTQYF
>TRBJ2-7|TRBV24-1
CATSEAYEQYF
>TRBJ2-3|TRBV4-2
CASSPRASSLDTQYF
>TRBJ2-5|TRBV7-2
CASSRDRQETQYF
>TRBJ2-1|TRBV7-9
CASSPGRLAVYNEQFF